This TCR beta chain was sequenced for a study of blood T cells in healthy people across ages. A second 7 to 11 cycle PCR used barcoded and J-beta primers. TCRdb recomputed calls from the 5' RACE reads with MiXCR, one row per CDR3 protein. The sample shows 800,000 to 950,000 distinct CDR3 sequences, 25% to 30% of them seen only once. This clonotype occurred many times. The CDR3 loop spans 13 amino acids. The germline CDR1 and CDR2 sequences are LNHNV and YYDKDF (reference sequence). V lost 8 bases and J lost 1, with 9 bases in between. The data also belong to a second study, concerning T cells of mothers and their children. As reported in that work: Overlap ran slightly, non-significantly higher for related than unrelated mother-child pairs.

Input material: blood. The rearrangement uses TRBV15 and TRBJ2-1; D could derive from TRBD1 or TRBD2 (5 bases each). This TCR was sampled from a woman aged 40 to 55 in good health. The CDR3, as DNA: TGTGCCACCCGGGACGCATCCTACAATGAGCAGTTCTTC. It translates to CATRDASYNEQFF.